The 29 T cell receptor beta chains in this list originate from one sample, sequenced in a study of blood T cell repertoires in COVID-19 (dated by TCRdb to 2020 to 2022). Receptor amplification or capture employed the immunoSEQ multiplex PCR assay. TCRdb took over this immuneACCESS table, retaining in-frame rearrangements with V and J assigned. Such tables are incomplete; in checked studies, under half of the missing clones stem from an unresolved V gene, and the remainder is unexplained. This sample has a few hundred thousand clones in its table, and about 85% of those were observed once. Of the sample, 10% is held by the ten largest clones. Input material: peripheral blood. The receptors were sampled from an elderly woman with COVID-19, enrolled during active disease.

This chain connects TRBV5-1 to TRBJ2-3; 9 nucleotides align to TRBD1. Germline CDR1 and CDR2: SGHRS and YFSETQ. The length of the CDR3 is 14 residues. After removal of 5 bases from V and 5 bases from J, the junction contained 6 bases not matched to a gene. Here the CDR3 DNA reads TGCGCCAGCAGTGAAGGACAGGGGTTAGATACGCAGTATTTT. Translated: CASSEGQGLDTQYF.

This clone was seen just once. The chain combines TRBV5-1 with TRBJ2-1; 9 nucleotides agree with TRBD2. The V and J ends lost 4 bases and 7 bases, in that order; junction bases with no gene match: 18. Germline assignment: CDR1 SGHRS and CDR2 YFSETQ. This CDR3 contains 18 residues. CDR3 nucleotide sequence: TGCGCCAGCAGCGCCGGGGCTGTTGGTACGGCGGGGGGGAATGAGCAGTTCTTC. Protein sequence: CASSAGAVGTAGGNEQFF. Based on the CDR3 plus reference TRBV5-1 and TRBJ2-1, the full variable domain is KAGVTQTPRYLIKTRGQQVTLSCSPISGHRSVSWYQQTPGQGLQFLFEYFSETQRNKGNFPGRFSGRQFSNSRSEMNVSTLELGDSALYLCASSAGAVGTAGGNEQFFGPGTRLTVL.

This clone was recorded only once. The rearrangement links TRBV18 to TRBJ1-1; 8 bases are shared with TRBD1. The germline V gene encodes CDR1 KGHSH and CDR2 LQKENI. Germline trimming cut 0 bases from V and 5 bases from J; bases unmatched to any gene: 8. The length of the CDR3 is 16 residues. The CDR3 loop reads CASSPPISTGGTEAFF. In nucleotides, the CDR3 is TGTGCCAGCTCACCACCAATTAGCACAGGGGGGACTGAAGCTTTCTTT.

The chain is built from TRBV3-1 (or the pseudogene TRBV3-2) and TRBJ2-5, with 14 bases matching TRBD2. The CDR3 totals 16 residues. V trimming: 3 bases; J trimming: 5 bases; junction bases outside the gene matches: 5. Looked up from germline, CDR1 is LGHDT and CDR2 is YNNKEL (reference sequence). The CDR3 region is CASSQTSGGAGETQYF. Here the CDR3 DNA reads TGTGCCAGCAGCCAGACTAGCGGGGGGGCCGGTGAGACCCAGTACTTC.

CDR3 nucleotide sequence: TGTGCCAGCAGGGGGGGACAGGGCCCCGGATCACCCCTCCACTTT. Its protein product is CASRGGQGPGSPLHF. The rearrangement joins TRBV2 to TRBJ1-6; 9 bases align to TRBD1. Germline V gene sequence: CDR1 SNHLY, CDR2 FYNNEI. This CDR3 region has 15 residues. Losses at the gene ends were 6 bases for V and 10 bases for J; bases not matched to a gene: 10.

The chain combines TRBV7-9 with TRBJ2-7, with D possibly TRBD2 on 7 matching bases. V was trimmed by 1 base and J by 7 bases, leaving 17 bases between them. The CDR3 covers 15 residues. Germline CDR1 and CDR2: SEHNR and FQNEAQ (reference sequence). Here the CDR3 reads CASSLVSKQGGEQYF. CDR3 bases: TGTGCCAGCAGCTTAGTGAGTAAACAGGGAGGGGAGCAGTACTTC.

The table lists this clone with a few counts. The chain links TRBV3-1 (or the pseudogene TRBV3-2) to TRBJ2-7, with TRBD1 matching 8 bases. Trimming took 4 bases from V and 2 from J; bases not matched to a gene: 4. CDR3 length: 14 residues. Germline CDR1 LGHDT, CDR2 YNNKEL (reference sequence). CDR3 in amino acids: CASSLGQGTYEQYF. In nucleotides, the CDR3 is TGTGCCAGCAGCCTTGGACAGGGAACCTACGAGCAGTACTTC.

This clone was recorded a few times. The rearrangement links TRBV3-1 (or the pseudogene TRBV3-2) to TRBJ1-1, with D unresolved. The germline CDR1 and CDR2 sequences are LGHDT and YNNKEL (reference sequence). With 0 bases removed from V and 10 bases from J, the gap between germline ends came to 18 bases. CDR3 length: 15 amino acids. DNA for the CDR3: TGTGCCAGCAGCCAAGAAAGGAGCAGTTTCGTTGGAGCTTTCTTT. It is translated as CASSQERSSFVGAFF.

The V call is TRBV19, the J call TRBJ1-1, with D possibly being TRBD1 (5 bases). CDR3 length equals 12 residues. V lost 6 bases and J 3 bases, leaving 8 bases between the germline ends. CDR1 and CDR2 from the germline V gene are LNHDA and SQIVND (reference sequence). The CDR3 region is CASRKGYTEAFF. The DNA for the CDR3 is TGTGCCAGTAGGAAGGGGTACACTGAAGCTTTCTTT.

V usage is TRBV28 and J usage is TRBJ2-5, with D possibly TRBD2 on 6 matching bases. V was trimmed by 2 bases and J by 5 bases, leaving 9 bases between them. The CDR3 covers 13 residues. Germline V gene lookup returns CDR1 MDHEN and CDR2 SYDVKM. For the CDR3, the DNA is TGTGCCAGCAGTTTAGATCGGGAGGAGACCCAGTACTTC. This gives the protein CASSLDREETQYF.

V and J are TRBV4-1 and TRBJ2-3; TRBD2 agrees at 9 bases. Trimming cost V 2 bases and J 2 bases; bases outside gene matches: 11. CDR1 is MGHRA, CDR2 YSYEKL, per germline. The CDR3 length is 18 residues. The chain's CDR3 is CASSQRGGGGAFTDTQYF. DNA for the CDR3: TGCGCCAGCAGCCAAAGAGGGGGCGGGGGGGCATTCACAGATACGCAGTATTTT.

V and J are TRBV5-1 and TRBJ2-7; D may be TRBD1 (5 bases). The CDR3 length is 17 residues. Germline-derived CDR1 and CDR2 are SGHRS and YFSETQ. V dropped 0 bases and J dropped 2 bases, with 18 bases sitting between them. The CDR3 DNA reads as TGCGCCAGCAGCTTGGCTAACTCGGACATTCTGACCTACGAGCAGTACTTC. It encodes CASSLANSDILTYEQYF.

The chain carries TRBV3-1 (or the pseudogene TRBV3-2) and TRBJ1-1; D possibly corresponds to TRBD1 (6 bases). Germline-derived CDR1 and CDR2 are LGHDT and YNNKEL (reference sequence). The germline V and J ends were trimmed by 4 bases and 2 bases, with 23 bases remaining between them. CDR3 length: 18 amino acids. The CDR3 reads CASSLIRGAGGTNTEAFF. As DNA, the CDR3 is TGTGCCAGCAGCCTCATCCGGGGGGCGGGTGGTACCAACACTGAAGCTTTCTTT.

This chain links TRBV7-2 with TRBJ2-7; the D gene is possibly TRBD2 (6 bases). V shed 4 bases and J shed 3 bases, with 16 bases lying between them. CDR3 length equals 15 residues. The germline CDR1 and CDR2 sequences are SGHTA and FQGNSA. The CDR3 DNA reads TGTGCCAGCAGCTCTTTGGCGGGGAAAAACTACGAGCAGTACTTC. Amino acid sequence: CASSSLAGKNYEQYF.

This clone appeared a few times. V is TRBV7-2 and J is TRBJ2-3, with TRBD2 matching over 12 bases. V trimming: 5 bases; J trimming: 6 bases; junction bases outside the gene matches: 9. The length of the CDR3 is 16 residues. Germline lookup yields CDR1 SGHTA and CDR2 FQGNSA. The CDR3 DNA reads as TGTGCCAGCAGCCTCCGACTAGCGGGGGCCGGGGATACGCAGTATTTT. Its protein product is CASSLRLAGAGDTQYF.

This clone was recorded only once. The chain uses TRBV29-1 and TRBJ2-1, with TRBD2 identical over 14 bases. CDR1 is SQVTM and CDR2 is ANQGSEA in the germline V gene. The ends lost 6 bases at V and 7 bases at J; junction bases unmatched: 5. The CDR3 length is 14 residues. DNA for the CDR3: TGCAGCGTCCGGACTAGCGGGGGGAGGAATGAGCAGTTCTTC. It codes for CSVRTSGGRNEQFF.

The gene calls are TRBV5-1 and TRBJ2-7; 9 bases fit TRBD2. The length of the CDR3 is 13 residues. Germline V gives CDR1 SGHRS, CDR2 YFSETQ. V lost 4 bases, J lost 7 bases, and 6 bases stayed unmatched. The DNA of the CDR3 is TGCGCCAGCAGCCCGGGACTAGCCACGGAGCAGTACTTC. Translated: CASSPGLATEQYF.

The sample holds a few counts of this clone. The chain uses TRBV3-1 (or the pseudogene TRBV3-2) and TRBJ1-6, with D tentatively TRBD1 (6 bases). The germline V and J ends were trimmed by 0 bases and 1 base, with 7 bases remaining between them. The V gene's germline CDR1 is LGHDT and CDR2 YNNKEL (reference sequence). The CDR3 has 16 residues. In DNA, the CDR3 is TGTGCCAGCAGCCAAGACAGGGGATCCTATAATTCACCCCTCCACTTT. This encodes CASSQDRGSYNSPLHF.

V usage is TRBV7-2 and J usage is TRBJ2-5; D possibly corresponds to TRBD2 (6 bases). The germline CDR1 and CDR2 sequences are SGHTA and FQGNSA. Trimming shortened V by 5 bases and J by 7 bases, and 17 bases separated the two germline ends. The CDR3 is made up of 14 amino acids. CDR3 nucleotide sequence: TGTGCCAGCAGCCCCGGACTAACTATGGGGACCCAGTACTTC. It yields the protein CASSPGLTMGTQYF.

V gene TRBV6-5 combines with J gene TRBJ1-2, with 8 bases fitting TRBD1. The junction had 9 bases not matched to a gene; V was cut back by 5 bases and J by 4 bases. Germline assignment: CDR1 MNHEY and CDR2 SVGAGI. The CDR3 is made up of 15 amino acids. CDR3 region: CASSPRDRPFYGYTF. CDR3 nucleotide sequence: TGTGCCAGCAGTCCCCGGGACAGGCCTTTCTATGGCTACACCTTC.

This chain joins TRBV18 and TRBJ1-5; 10 bases line up with TRBD1. CDR1 is KGHSH, CDR2 LQKENI, per germline. There are 14 residues in the CDR3. Germline trimming cut 2 bases from V and 7 bases from J; bases unmatched to any gene: 2. The chain's CDR3 is CASSPGTGDQPQHF. The CDR3, as DNA: TGTGCCAGCTCACCAGGGACAGGGGACCAGCCCCAGCATTTT.

The CDR3: CASSVEDGMGQPQHF. CDR3 coding DNA: TGTGCCAGCAGCGTGGAGGATGGAATGGGACAGCCCCAGCATTTT. The rearrangement joins TRBV9 to TRBJ1-5; no reliable D call. The CDR3 totals 15 residues. CDR1 and CDR2 (germline): SGDLS, YYNGEE. Trimming shortened V by 2 bases and J by 7 bases, and 16 bases separated the two germline ends.

This chain connects TRBV6-6 to TRBJ2-2; D remains ambiguous. Trimming removed 5 bases at V and 0 bases at J, with 10 bases between. CDR3 length: 15 residues. Germline CDR1 reads MNHNY; CDR2 reads SVGAGI (reference sequence). CDR3 sequence: CASSRLKTNTGELFF. The DNA for the CDR3 is TGTGCCAGCAGTCGTTTAAAAACGAACACCGGGGAGCTGTTTTTT.

The chain couples TRBV18 to TRBJ1-1, with 7 bases that match TRBD1. This CDR3 contains 13 residues. The junction had 6 bases not matched to a gene; V was cut back by 6 bases and J by 5 bases. Germline loops: CDR1 KGHSH, CDR2 LQKENI. The CDR3 is CASSTGAGTEAFF. CDR3 DNA: TGTGCCAGCTCCACAGGGGCGGGGACTGAAGCTTTCTTT. Supplemented by reference TRBV18 and TRBJ1-1, the full variable domain reads NAGVMQNPRHLVRRRGQEARLRCSPMKGHSHVYWYRQLPEEGLKFMVYLQKENIIDESGMPKERFSAEFPKEGPSILRIQQVVRGDSAAYFCASSTGAGTEAFFGQGTRLTVV.

The table lists this clone with a count of one. This chain joins TRBV30 and TRBJ1-2; D possibly corresponds to TRBD1 (6 bases). Germline V CDR1 and CDR2: GTSNPN, SVGIG (reference sequence). Deletions cut 1 base from V and 8 bases from J, with 11 bases between. The CDR3 spans 12 residues. The DNA for the CDR3 is TGTGCCTGGAGTGACAGGGCCTGGGGCTACACCTTC. Amino acid sequence: CAWSDRAWGYTF.

This rearrangement joins TRBV6-2 or TRBV6-3 to TRBJ1-2; 12 bases line up with TRBD1. Trimming cost V 3 bases and J 8 bases; bases outside gene matches: 7. The CDR3 contains 15 residues. The germline CDR1 and CDR2 sequences are MNHEY and SVGEGT. CDR3 sequence: CASSYPGQGANGYTF. The CDR3 DNA follows: TGTGCCAGCAGTTATCCGGGACAGGGGGCCAACGGCTACACCTTC.

In its sample, this clone was seen a few times. This chain links TRBV5-1 with TRBJ2-7, with a weak D call TRBD2 (6 bases). The CDR3 is made up of 16 amino acids. V gave up 0 bases and J gave up 0 bases, with 13 bases separating them. In germline, CDR1 is SGHRS, CDR2 YFSETQ. The CDR3 DNA reads TGCGCCAGCAGCTTGGAGTGGGACTTTAGCTCCTACGAGCAGTACGTC. It translates to CASSLEWDFSSYEQYV.

V and J are TRBV6-2 or TRBV6-3 and TRBJ1-2, with TRBD1 identical over 8 bases. The germline gives CDR1 MNHEY, CDR2 SVGEGT. The CDR3 spans 16 residues. V dropped 5 bases and J dropped 4; count of bases not matched to a gene: 12. CDR3 bases: TGTGCCAGCAGTACCCTAACAGGGGGAAACACCTATGGCTACACCTTC. Amino acids: CASSTLTGGNTYGYTF.

This chain connects TRBV30 to TRBJ2-5; D ambiguous. CDR3 length: 12 amino acids. Trimming stripped 2 bases from V and 5 bases from J, with 9 bases between. The germline CDR1 and CDR2 sequences are GTSNPN and SVGIG (reference sequence). As DNA, the CDR3 is TGTGCCTGGAGTCCCGCACGGGAGACCCAGTACTTC. It codes for CAWSPARETQYF. The entire variable domain, with the rest obtained from reference TRBV30 and TRBJ2-5, is as follows: SQTIHQWPATLVQPVGSPLSLECTVEGTSNPNLYWYRQAAGRGLQLLFYSVGIGQISSEVPQNLSASRPQDRQFILSSKKLLLSDSGFYLCAWSPARETQYFGPGTRLLVL.